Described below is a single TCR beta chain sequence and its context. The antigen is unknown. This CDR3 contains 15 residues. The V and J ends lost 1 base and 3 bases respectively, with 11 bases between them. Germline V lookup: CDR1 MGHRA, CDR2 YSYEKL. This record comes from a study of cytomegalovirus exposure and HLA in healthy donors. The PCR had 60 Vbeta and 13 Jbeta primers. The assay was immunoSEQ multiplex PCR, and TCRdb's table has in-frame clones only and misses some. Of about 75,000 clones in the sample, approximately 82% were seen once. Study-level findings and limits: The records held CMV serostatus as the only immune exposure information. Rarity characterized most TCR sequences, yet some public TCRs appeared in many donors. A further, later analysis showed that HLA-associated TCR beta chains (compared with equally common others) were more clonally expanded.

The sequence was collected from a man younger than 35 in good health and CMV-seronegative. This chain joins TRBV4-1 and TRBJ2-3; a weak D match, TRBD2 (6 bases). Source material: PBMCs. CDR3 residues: CASSQGGGVTDTQYF. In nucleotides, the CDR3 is TGCGCCAGCAGCCAAGGTGGAGGGGTAACAGATACGCAGTATTTT.